A single sample is the source of the 8 T cell receptor beta chains below, sequenced in a study of technical replicates of blood from several donors. Clones were read by immunoSEQ multiplex PCR, and TCRdb kept only the in-frame ones, dropping some. The sample has about 98,000 clones; nearly 97% are singletons. The sample comprised T cells isolated from PBMCs. The receptors originated from a human donor in good health.

The gene calls are TRBV19 and TRBJ1-2; D gene ambiguous. The CDR3 runs to 11 residues. CDR1 is LNHDA and CDR2 is SQIVND in the germline V gene (reference sequence). Trimming removed 7 bases from V and 5 bases from J, with 8 bases in between. The CDR3 DNA reads as TGTGCCAGTACAACAGATTATGGCTACACCTTC. Translation gives CASTTDYGYTF.

The gene calls are TRBV28 and TRBJ2-5; 7 bases align to TRBD1. Per the germline V gene, CDR1 is MDHEN and CDR2 is SYDVKM. Germline trimming cut 6 bases from V and 4 bases from J; bases unmatched to any gene: 11. The CDR3 loop spans 15 amino acids. CDR3 bases: TGTGCCAGCAGCCAAGACAGGGTGGGAAGAGAGACCCAGTACTTC. Translating gives CASSQDRVGRETQYF.

This clone has only a few counts. The chain couples TRBV19 to TRBJ1-1; weak D call: TRBD1 (5 bases). This CDR3 has 14 amino acids. Germline V lookup: CDR1 LNHDA, CDR2 SQIVND (reference sequence). Trimming shortened V by 4 bases and J by 3 bases, and 12 bases separated the two germline ends. CDR3 in DNA: TGTGCCAGTAGTACCCGTGTCAGGGACACTGAAGCTTTCTTT. Protein product: CASSTRVRDTEAFF.

This clone was recorded once. This chain uses TRBV27 with TRBJ1-4, with 8 bases that match TRBD1. Looked up from germline, CDR1 is MNHEY and CDR2 is SMNVEV (reference sequence). The ends lost 9 bases at V and 8 bases at J; junction bases unmatched: 11. This CDR3 contains 14 residues. The CDR3 region has the DNA TGTGCCAGTAGGCCCGACAGGGGAGTGGAAAAACTGTTTTTT. This translates into CASRPDRGVEKLFF.

The chain is built from TRBV18 and TRBJ1-2; 9 bases match TRBD1. Germline CDR1 is KGHSH and CDR2 is LQKENI. V gave up 0 bases and J gave up 6 bases; unmatched junction bases: 5. The length of the CDR3 is 15 residues. The DNA of the CDR3 is TGTGCCAGCTCACCACCGGGGGGACAGGGCGATGGCTACACCTTC. Amino acid sequence: CASSPPGGQGDGYTF.

The rearrangement joins TRBV27 to TRBJ2-1; 11 nucleotides match TRBD1. V was clipped by 7 bases and J by 4 bases; unmatched bases: 6. This CDR3 has 15 residues. Germline V CDR1 and CDR2: MNHEY, SMNVEV (reference sequence). The CDR3: CASTTGTGGYNEQFF. The CDR3 DNA follows: TGTGCCAGCACGACCGGGACAGGGGGTTACAATGAGCAGTTCTTC.

The chain links TRBV10-3 to TRBJ2-1; 9 bases fit TRBD1. The CDR3 runs 15 residues. Germline trimming cut 3 bases from V and 7 bases from J; bases unmatched to any gene: 7. Germline V gene lookup returns CDR1 ENHRY and CDR2 SYGVKD. The CDR3, as DNA: TGTGCCATCAGTGATAAGGGACAGGGTTTGAATGAGCAGTTCTTC. This gives the protein CAISDKGQGLNEQFF.

V usage is TRBV21-1 and J usage is TRBJ1-5; the D segment call TRBD1 is taken from the table without a DNA check. TRBV21-1 represents a pseudogene. This CDR3 region has 18 residues. The CDR3, as DNA: TGTGCCAGCAGCAAAGATGAAGGGGACAGGGGGCGCGATCAGCCCCAGCATTTT. This codes for CASSKDEGDRGRDQPQHF.